This T cell receptor beta chain was identified during a study of T cell changes during pregnancy in multiple sclerosis. Produced via immunoSEQ multiplex PCR; TCRdb's table is partial and in-frame only. The sample lists fewer than 65,000 clones; approximately 94% were seen once. Germline V lookup: CDR1 LNHDA, CDR2 SQIVND (reference sequence). This CDR3 has 13 amino acids. V shed 5 bases and J 9 bases; nucleotides not matched to a gene: 7. The sequence came from a female donor with multiple sclerosis, enrolled in a pregnancy study. The sequencing used CD4+ T cells from peripheral blood mononuclear cells, collected in the third trimester of pregnancy. V gene TRBV19 combines with J gene TRBJ2-5, with 9 nucleotides matching TRBD1. CDR3 in DNA: TGTGCCAGTAGTTTACAGGGGGCGGCAGCCCAGTACTTC. Translating it yields CASSLQGAAAQYF.